The 9 T cell receptor beta chains reported below all come from one sample, sequenced in a study of shared clonotypes between healthy human individuals. Data came from immunoSEQ multiplex PCR; TCRdb stores just in-frame clones and leaves some out. The table includes over a million clones, around 78% detected once. The material sequenced was memory CD4+ T cells from PBMCs. Subset indicated: CD45RA-negative fraction. All receptors come from a man aged 18 to 35 in good health. Some clones in this sample may be carry-over from other donors' samples.

This chain joins TRBV6-1 and TRBJ2-7; either TRBD1 or TRBD2 may fit D (7 bases each). Germline values: CDR1 MNHNS, CDR2 SASEGT. This CDR3 has 15 amino acids. With 2 bases removed from V and 3 bases from J, the gap between germline ends came to 14 bases. CDR3 nucleotide sequence: TGTGCCAGCAGTGAAAGCGGGACAGCCAACTACGAGCAGTACTTC. Protein: CASSESGTANYEQYF.

This clone was recorded only once. This chain uses TRBV2 with TRBJ2-7; 8 nucleotides agree with TRBD1. This CDR3 region has 14 residues. From germline, CDR1 is SNHLY and CDR2 FYNNEI. Trimming took 4 bases from V and 4 from J; bases not matched to a gene: 6. CDR3 amino acids: CASSVGDRNYEQYF. For the CDR3, the DNA is TGTGCCAGCAGTGTCGGGGACAGGAATTACGAGCAGTACTTC.

This rearrangement joins TRBV19 to TRBJ2-2; D unclear. The CDR3 contains 13 residues. Germline V gives CDR1 LNHDA, CDR2 SQIVND (reference sequence). V was clipped by 4 bases and J by 5 bases, with 8 bases between them. Written as DNA, the CDR3 is TGTGCCAGTAGTACGCAGGCAACCGGGGAGCTGTTTTTT. Translation: CASSTQATGELFF.

This chain uses TRBV25-1 with TRBJ1-6; 10 bases line up with TRBD1. The CDR3 runs to 14 residues. J gave up 9 bases and V 6 bases, and 5 bases lay outside the gene matches. CDR1 and CDR2 (germline): MGHDK, SYGVNS. In DNA, the CDR3 is TGTGCCAGCAGAGGACAGGGGGTTGTTTCACCCCTCCACTTT. It translates to CASRGQGVVSPLHF.

About this clone itself: In the same sample, other DNA sequences code for this CDR3. The CDR3 loop reads CASSFEGETQYF. CDR3 nucleotides: TGCGCCAGCAGCTTCGAGGGGGAGACCCAGTACTTC. The chain combines TRBV5-1 with TRBJ2-5; D might be TRBD1 or TRBD2, each matching 5 bases. The CDR3 is made up of 12 amino acids. Germline CDR1 and CDR2: SGHRS and YFSETQ. Trimming shortened V by 2 bases and J by 5 bases, and 7 bases separated the two germline ends.

The rearrangement links TRBV6-1 to TRBJ1-2; D is ambiguous. There are 12 residues in the CDR3. Trimming stripped 10 bases from V and 0 bases from J, with 9 bases between. CDR1 and CDR2 from the germline V gene are MNHNS and SASEGT. In nucleotides, the CDR3 is TGTGCCATCAAGAAGGCTAACTATGGCTACACCTTC. Amino acid sequence: CAIKKANYGYTF.

The J gene is TRBJ2-3, the V gene TRBV5-1, with 10 nucleotides matching TRBD2. Germline loops: CDR1 SGHRS, CDR2 YFSETQ. There are 17 residues in the CDR3. The V and J ends lost 2 bases and 9 bases, in that order; junction bases with no gene match: 15. The CDR3 DNA reads TGCGCCAGCAGCTTAGACCTCCCCCTAGCGGGAGAAGACACGCAGTATTTT. Its protein is CASSLDLPLAGEDTQYF.

Notes on this clone: This CDR3 is also generated by other DNA sequences in the sample. CDR3 sequence reads: CASRGTGELFF. CDR3 in DNA: TGTGCCAGCAGGGGTACCGGGGAGCTGTTTTTT. The genes are TRBV2 and TRBJ2-2; D not certain. From germline, CDR1 is SNHLY and CDR2 FYNNEI. V shed 6 bases and J shed 5 bases, with 4 bases lying between them. CDR3 length equals 11 residues.

The chain has TRBV6-1 and TRBJ1-3; D gene unclear. V lost 2 bases and J lost 4, with 6 bases in between. The CDR3 has 13 residues. Germline V gene data show CDR1 as MNHNS and CDR2 as SASEGT. CDR3 DNA sequence: TGTGCCAGCAGTGAATTCGGCGGAAACACCATATATTTT. Protein sequence: CASSEFGGNTIYF.